The present TCR beta chain was sequenced within a study of patients and donors after allogeneic stem cell transplantation. This clonotype came up a few times. The CDR3 has 14 amino acids. Between the trimmed V and J ends, which lost 7 bases and 1 base, there was a span of 12 bases. Germline V gene data show CDR1 as KGHDR and CDR2 as SFDVKD. In TCRdb, the RT-PCR reads were re-called with MiXCR into one record per CDR3 protein. The sample includes about 960,000 distinct CDR3 sequences, 15% to 20% of them seen just once. This clonotype originated in a human donor who was either an allogeneic HSCT recipient or a stem cell or donor lymphocyte infusion donor (not recorded which). It is not recorded whose cells these are; they may come from a transplant donor. This rearrangement joins TRBV24-1 to TRBJ1-1; the D gene is possibly TRBD1 (5 bases). The source material was blood, either unsorted or a sorted T cell fraction (not recorded which). CDR3 nucleotides: TGTGCCACCAGACCAGGGAGGGAGAACACTGAAGCTTTCTTT. Residues: CATRPGRENTEAFF.